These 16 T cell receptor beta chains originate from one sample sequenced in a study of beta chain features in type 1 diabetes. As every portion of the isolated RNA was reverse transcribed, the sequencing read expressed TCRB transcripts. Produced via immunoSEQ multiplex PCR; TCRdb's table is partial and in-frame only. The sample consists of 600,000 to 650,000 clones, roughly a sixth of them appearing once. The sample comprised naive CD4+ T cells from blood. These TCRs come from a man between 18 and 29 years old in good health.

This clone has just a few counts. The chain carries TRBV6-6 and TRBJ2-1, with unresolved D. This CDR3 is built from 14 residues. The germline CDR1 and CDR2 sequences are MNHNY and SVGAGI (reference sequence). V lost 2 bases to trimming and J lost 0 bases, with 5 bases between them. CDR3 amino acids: CASSYRSSYNEQFF. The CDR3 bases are TGTGCCAGCAGTTACAGGAGCTCCTACAATGAGCAGTTCTTC.

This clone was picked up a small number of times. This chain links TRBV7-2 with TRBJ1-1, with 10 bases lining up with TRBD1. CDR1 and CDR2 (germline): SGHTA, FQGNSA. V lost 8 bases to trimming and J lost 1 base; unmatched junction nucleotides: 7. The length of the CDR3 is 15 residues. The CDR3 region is CASGRTGGKNTEAFF. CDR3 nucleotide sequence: TGTGCCAGCGGACGGACAGGGGGGAAGAACACTGAAGCTTTCTTT.

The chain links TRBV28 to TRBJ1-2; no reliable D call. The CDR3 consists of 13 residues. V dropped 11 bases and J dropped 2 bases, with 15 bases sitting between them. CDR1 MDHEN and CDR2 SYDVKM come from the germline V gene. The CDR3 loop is CAASQLPNYGYTF. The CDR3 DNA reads TGTGCCGCCTCACAGCTCCCAAACTATGGCTACACCTTC.

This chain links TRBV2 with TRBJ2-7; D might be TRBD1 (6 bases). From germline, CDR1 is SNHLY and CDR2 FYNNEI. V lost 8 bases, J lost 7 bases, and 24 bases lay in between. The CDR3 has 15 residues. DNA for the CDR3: TGTGCCAGCGGCCGAGAAGGGGGAGTACCTAATGAGCAGTACTTC. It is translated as CASGREGGVPNEQYF. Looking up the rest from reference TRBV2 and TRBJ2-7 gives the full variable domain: EPEVTQTPSHQVTQMGQEVILRCVPISNHLYFYWYRQILGQKVEFLVSFYNNEISEKSEIFDDQFSVERPDGSNFTLKIRSTKLEDSAMYFCASGREGGVPNEQYFGPGTRLTVT.

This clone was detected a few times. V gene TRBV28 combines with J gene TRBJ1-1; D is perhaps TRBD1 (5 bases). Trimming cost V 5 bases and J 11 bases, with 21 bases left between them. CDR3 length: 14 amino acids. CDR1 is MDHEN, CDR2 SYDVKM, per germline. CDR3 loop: CASSDSNRGDMAFF. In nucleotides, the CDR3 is TGTGCCAGCAGTGACTCCAACCGGGGGGATATGGCTTTCTTT.

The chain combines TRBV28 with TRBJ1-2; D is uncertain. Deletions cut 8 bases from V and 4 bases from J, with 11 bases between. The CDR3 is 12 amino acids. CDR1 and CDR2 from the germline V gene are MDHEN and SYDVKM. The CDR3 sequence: CASGGPFYGYTF. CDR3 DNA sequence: TGTGCCAGCGGCGGGCCGTTCTATGGCTACACCTTC.

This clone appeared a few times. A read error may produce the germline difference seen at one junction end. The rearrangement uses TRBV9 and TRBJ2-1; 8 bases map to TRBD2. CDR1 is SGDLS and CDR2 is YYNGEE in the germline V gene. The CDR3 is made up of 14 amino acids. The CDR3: CASNVAGKAGEQFF. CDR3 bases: TGTGCCAGCAACGTAGCGGGAAAGGCGGGTGAGCAGTTCTTC.

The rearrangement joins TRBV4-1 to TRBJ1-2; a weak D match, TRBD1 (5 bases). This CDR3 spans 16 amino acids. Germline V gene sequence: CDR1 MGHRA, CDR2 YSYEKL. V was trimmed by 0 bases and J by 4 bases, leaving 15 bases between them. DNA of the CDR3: TGCGCCAGCAGCCAAGATCGCCCAGATGGGGGCTATGGCTACACCTTC. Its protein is CASSQDRPDGGYGYTF.

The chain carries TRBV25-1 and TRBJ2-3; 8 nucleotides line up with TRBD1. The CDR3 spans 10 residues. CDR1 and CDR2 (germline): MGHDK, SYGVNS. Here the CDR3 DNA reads TGTGACCAGGGGGCGGATACGCAGTATTTT. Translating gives CDQGADTQYF. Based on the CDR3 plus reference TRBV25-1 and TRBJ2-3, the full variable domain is EADIYQTPRYLVIGTGKKITLECSQTMGHDKMYWYQQDPGMELHLIHYSYGVNSTEKGDLSSESTVSRIRTEHFPLTLESARPSHTSQYLCDQGADTQYFGPGTRLTVL.

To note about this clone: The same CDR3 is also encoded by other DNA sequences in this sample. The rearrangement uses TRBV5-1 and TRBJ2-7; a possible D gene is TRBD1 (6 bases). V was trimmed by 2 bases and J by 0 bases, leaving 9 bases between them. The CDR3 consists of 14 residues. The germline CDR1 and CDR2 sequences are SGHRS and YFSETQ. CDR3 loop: CASSFQGSSYEQYF. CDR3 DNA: TGCGCCAGCAGCTTTCAGGGGTCCTCCTACGAGCAGTACTTC.

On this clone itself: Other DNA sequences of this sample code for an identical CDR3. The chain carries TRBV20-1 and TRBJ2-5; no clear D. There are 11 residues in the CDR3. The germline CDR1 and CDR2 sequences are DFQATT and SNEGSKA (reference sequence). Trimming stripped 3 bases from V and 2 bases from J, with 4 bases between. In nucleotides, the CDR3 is TGCAGTGCTAGTCGACAAGAGACCCAGTACTTC. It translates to CSASRQETQYF.

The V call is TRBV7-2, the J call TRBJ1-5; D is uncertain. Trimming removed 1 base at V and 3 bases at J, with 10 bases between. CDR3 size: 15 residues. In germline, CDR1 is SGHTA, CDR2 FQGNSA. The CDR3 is CASSLGRAANQPQHF. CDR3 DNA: TGTGCCAGCAGCTTAGGCCGAGCGGCCAATCAGCCCCAGCATTTT.

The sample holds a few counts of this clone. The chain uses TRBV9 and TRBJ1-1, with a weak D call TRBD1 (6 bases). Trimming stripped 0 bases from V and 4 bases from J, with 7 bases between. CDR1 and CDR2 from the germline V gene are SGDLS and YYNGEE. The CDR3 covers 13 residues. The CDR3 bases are TGTGCCAGCAGCGTAGGGACAGCCACTGAAGCTTTCTTT. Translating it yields CASSVGTATEAFF. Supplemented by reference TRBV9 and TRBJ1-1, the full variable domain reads DSGVTQTPKHLITATGQRVTLRCSPRSGDLSVYWYQQSLDQGLQFLIQYYNGEERAKGNILERFSAQQFPDLHSELNLSSLELGDSALYFCASSVGTATEAFFGQGTRLTVV.

As DNA, the CDR3 is TGTGCCAGCAGTGGACAGGTTTTGAACTATGGCTACACCTTC. This encodes CASSGQVLNYGYTF. The chain recombines TRBV2 with TRBJ1-2; weak D call: TRBD1 (6 bases). Germline CDR1 is SNHLY and CDR2 is FYNNEI. The V end lost 4 bases, the J end lost 2 bases, and 11 bases lay between the germline ends. The CDR3 sequence is 14 residues long.

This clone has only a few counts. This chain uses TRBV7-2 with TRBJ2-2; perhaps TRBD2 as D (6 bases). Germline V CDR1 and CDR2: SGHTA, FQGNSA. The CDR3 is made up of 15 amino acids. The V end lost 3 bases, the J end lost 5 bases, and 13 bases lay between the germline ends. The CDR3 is CASSFGGASTGELFF. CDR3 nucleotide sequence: TGTGCCAGCAGCTTCGGGGGTGCGAGTACCGGGGAGCTGTTTTTT.

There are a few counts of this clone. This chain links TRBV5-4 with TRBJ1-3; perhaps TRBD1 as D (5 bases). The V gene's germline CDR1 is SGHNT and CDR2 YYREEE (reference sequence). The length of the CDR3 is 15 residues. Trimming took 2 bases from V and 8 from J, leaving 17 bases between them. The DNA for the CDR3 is TGTGCCAGCAGCTTTGACGGGGGTAGGGTAGACACCATATATTTT. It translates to CASSFDGGRVDTIYF.